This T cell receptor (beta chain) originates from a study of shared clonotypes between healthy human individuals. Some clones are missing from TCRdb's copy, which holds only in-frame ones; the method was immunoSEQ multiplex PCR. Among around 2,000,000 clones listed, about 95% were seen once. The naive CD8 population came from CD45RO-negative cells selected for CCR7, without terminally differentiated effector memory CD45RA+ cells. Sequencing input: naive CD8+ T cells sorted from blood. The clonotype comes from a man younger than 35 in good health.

Here the CDR3 reads CASSLEVADTQYF. In DNA, the CDR3 is TGTGCCAGCAGCTTAGAGGTCGCGGATACGCAGTATTTT. J is TRBJ2-3 and V is TRBV7-8; no reliable D call. CDR1 and CDR2 from the germline V gene are SGHVS and FQNEAQ. Trimming shortened V by 1 base and J by 6 bases, and 8 bases separated the two germline ends. This CDR3 comprises 13 residues.